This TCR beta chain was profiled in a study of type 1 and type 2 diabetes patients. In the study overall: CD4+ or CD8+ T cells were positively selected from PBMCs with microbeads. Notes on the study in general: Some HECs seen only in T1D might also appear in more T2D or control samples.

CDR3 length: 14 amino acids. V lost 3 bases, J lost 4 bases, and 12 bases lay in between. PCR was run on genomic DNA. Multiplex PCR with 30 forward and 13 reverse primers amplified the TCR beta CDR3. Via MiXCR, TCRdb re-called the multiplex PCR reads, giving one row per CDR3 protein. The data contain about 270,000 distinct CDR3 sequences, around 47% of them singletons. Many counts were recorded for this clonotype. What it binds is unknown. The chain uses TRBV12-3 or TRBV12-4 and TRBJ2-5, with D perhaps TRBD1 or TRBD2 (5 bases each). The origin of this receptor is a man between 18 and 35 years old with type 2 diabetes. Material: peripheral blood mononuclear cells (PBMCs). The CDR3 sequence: CASSFEGQGETQYF. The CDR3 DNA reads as TGTGCCAGCAGTTTTGAGGGGCAGGGAGAGACCCAGTACTTC.